This T cell receptor beta chain was recorded in a study of cytomegalovirus exposure and HLA in healthy donors. PCR primers comprised 60 Vbeta and 13 Jbeta primers. Sequencing was performed with immunoSEQ multiplex PCR; in TCRdb, only in-frame clones are kept and a portion is missing. Among 60,000 to 70,000 clones, 55% to 65% were seen once, and the ten largest hold 3%. V lost 4 bases and J 5 bases, leaving 18 bases between the germline ends. From germline, CDR1 is SGDLS and CDR2 YYNGEE. This CDR3 is 15 amino acids long. General study results and limits: Per published accounts, TCR beta sequences correctly predicted the HLA-A and HLA-B alleles of most subjects. With later analysis, a missense DCLRE1C variant became linked to TCR beta V- and J-gene trimming.

This clone has a single count. The antigen is not known. The receptor comes from a woman aged 45 to 65 in good health and CMV-seronegative. Source material: PBMCs. The chain couples TRBV9 to TRBJ1-2; D is perhaps TRBD1 (5 bases). The CDR3 protein is CASSPSTQVVYGYTF. CDR3 in DNA: TGTGCCAGCAGCCCCTCAACACAGGTAGTTTATGGCTACACCTTC.